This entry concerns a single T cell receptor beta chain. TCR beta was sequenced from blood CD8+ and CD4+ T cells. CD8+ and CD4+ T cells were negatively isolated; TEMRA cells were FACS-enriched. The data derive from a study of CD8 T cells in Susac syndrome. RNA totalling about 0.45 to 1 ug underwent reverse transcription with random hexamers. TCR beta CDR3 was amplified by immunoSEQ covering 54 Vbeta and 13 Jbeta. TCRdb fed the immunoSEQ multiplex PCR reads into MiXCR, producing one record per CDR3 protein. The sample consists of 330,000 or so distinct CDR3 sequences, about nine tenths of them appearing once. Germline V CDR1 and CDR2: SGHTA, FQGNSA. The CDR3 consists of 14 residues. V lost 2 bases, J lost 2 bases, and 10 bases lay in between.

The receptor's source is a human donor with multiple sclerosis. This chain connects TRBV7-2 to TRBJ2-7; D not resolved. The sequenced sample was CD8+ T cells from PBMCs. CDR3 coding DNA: TGTGCCAGCAGCTTATCAACAAATCCCTACGAGCAGTACTTC. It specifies CASSLSTNPYEQYF.